This is a list of T cell receptor beta chains from one sample in a study of cytomegalovirus exposure and HLA in healthy donors. The method was immunoSEQ multiplex PCR; TCRdb's version includes in-frame clones alone and lacks a portion of them. This table has roughly 120,000 clones, around 64% appearing once. Sequencing was performed on PBMCs. These receptors originate from a man between 25 and 39 years old in good health and CMV-seropositive. Both conserved end residues are part of each CDR3. Each record gives: J gene, V gene, clone size, D gene, CDR3 protein, CDR3 DNA. The D gene is left open where the match is weak. Not all rows give a size; the values are once, few, many and, for expanded clones, a class.

>TRBJ1-2|TRBV9|.|TRBD1
CASSVEGGTAPYGYTF
TGTGCCAGCAGCGTAGAAGGGGGGACAGCGCCCTATGGCTACACCTTC
>TRBJ2-4|TRBV7-2|.|TRBD2
CASSYLAGAAKNIQYF
TGTGCCAGCAGCTACTTAGCGGGAGCAGCCAAAAACATTCAGTACTTC
>TRBJ1-1|TRBV10-3|.|.
CAISESSLVEAFF
TGTGCCATCAGTGAGTCGTCCTTAGTTGAAGCTTTCTTT
>TRBJ2-7|TRBV14|.|.
CASSHERRSYEQYF
TGTGCCAGCAGCCATGAGCGGCGCTCCTACGAGCAGTACTTC
>TRBJ2-7|TRBV14|.|TRBD1
CASSQDWGQGQTYEQYF
TGTGCCAGCAGCCAAGATTGGGGACAGGGACAAACCTACGAGCAGTACTTC
>TRBJ1-1|TRBV7-2|.|.
CASGGGITRGSEAFF
TGTGCCAGCGGGGGAGGGATCACACGGGGGTCTGAAGCTTTCTTT
>TRBJ1-2|TRBV27|once|.
CASSLFPPLQRGRNYGYTF
TGTGCCAGCAGTTTATTCCCCCCCCTCCAACGGGGAAGAAACTATGGCTACACCTTC
>TRBJ1-2|TRBV29-1|.|.
CSVAGMSNYGYTF
TGCAGCGTTGCAGGGATGTCTAACTATGGCTACACCTTC
>TRBJ2-1|TRBV9|.|TRBD2
CASSVSSGRYNEQFF
TGTGCCAGCAGCGTATCTAGCGGGAGGTACAATGAGCAGTTCTTC
>TRBJ2-7|TRBV12-5|.|.
CASGATLMSSYEQYF
TGTGCTAGTGGAGCGACGCTGATGAGCTCCTACGAGCAGTACTTC
>TRBJ2-3|TRBV27|.|TRBD2
CASRNSGVAADTQYF
TGTGCCAGCAGAAATAGCGGGGTCGCAGCAGATACGCAGTATTTT
>TRBJ2-3|TRBV9|.|.
CASSVGSHGLSTDTQYF
TGTGCCAGCAGCGTAGGTAGCCATGGCCTAAGCACAGATACGCAGTATTTT
>TRBJ2-3|TRBV5-6|.|TRBD1
CASTATGGSTDTQYF
TGTGCCAGCACCGCAACAGGGGGGTCCACAGATACGCAGTATTTT
>TRBJ1-2|TRBV27|.|.
CASSPQTPQVSYTF
TGTGCCAGCAGCCCGCAGACTCCACAGGTTAGCTACACCTTC
>TRBJ2-5|TRBV6-6|.|.
CASATWTGEETQYF
TGTGCCAGCGCTACATGGACGGGGGAAGAGACCCAGTACTTC
>TRBJ1-1|TRBV27|.|.
CASSSSFGLTNTEAFF
TGTGCCAGCAGTTCCTCGTTCGGACTTACGAACACTGAAGCTTTCTTT
>TRBJ2-2|TRBV5-8|.|TRBD2
CASSFSGGTGELFF
TGTGCCAGCAGCTTCTCGGGGGGTACCGGGGAGCTGTTTTTT
>TRBJ2-3|TRBV29-1|.|.
CSVDRPQGTDTQYF
TGCAGCGTTGACCGCCCTCAGGGGACAGATACGCAGTATTTT
>TRBJ2-6|TRBV5-1|.|.
CASSPWTAGANVLTF
TGCGCCAGCAGCCCTTGGACAGCTGGGGCCAACGTCCTGACTTTC
>TRBJ2-7|TRBV5-4|once|.
CASKGGGGLSYEQYF
TGTGCCTCCAAAGGGGGCGGGGGGCTTTCCTACGAGCAGTACTTC
>TRBJ1-4|TRBV5-5|.|.
CASSLRSRHNEKLFF
TGTGCCAGCAGCTTGCGATCGCGGCATAATGAAAAACTGTTTTTT
>TRBJ1-1|TRBV23-1|.|.
CASSQNRDNDTEAFF
TGCGCCAGCAGTCAAAACAGGGATAATGACACTGAAGCTTTCTTT
>TRBJ1-2|TRBV5-1|.|TRBD1
CASSPPGTASLGYTF
TGCGCCAGCAGCCCTCCCGGGACAGCTTCTCTTGGCTACACCTTC
>TRBJ2-5|TRBV5-1|.|.
CASSFSSQETQYF
TGCGCCAGCAGCTTTAGCTCCCAAGAGACCCAGTACTTC
>TRBJ1-3|TRBV9|.|.
CASSARGQGSGNTIYF
TGTGCCAGCAGCGCCCGTGGGCAGGGCTCTGGAAACACCATATATTTT
>TRBJ2-5|TRBV5-5|.|.
CASSLAGFGETQYF
TGTGCCAGCAGCTTGGCCGGGTTCGGGGAGACCCAGTACTTC
>TRBJ1-2|TRBV19|.|.
CASSIDRGEHYGYTF
TGTGCCAGTAGTATAGATCGGGGGGAACACTATGGCTACACCTTC
>TRBJ1-4|TRBV21-1|.|.
CASSRRTARLNEKLFF
TGTGCCAGCAGCAGGCGGACAGCCAGACTAAATGAAAAACTGTTTTTT
>TRBJ1-3|TRBV9|.|.
CASSVDLFSGNTIYF
TGTGCCAGCAGCGTAGATCTTTTCTCTGGAAACACCATATATTTT
>TRBJ2-5|TRBV13|.|.
CASTLNTGYQETQYF
TGTGCCAGCACCCTTAATACGGGGTACCAAGAGACCCAGTACTTC
>TRBJ1-2|TRBV10-1|.|.
CASSEDTNYGYTF
TGCGCCAGCAGTGAGGACACTAACTATGGCTACACCTTC
>TRBJ1-2|TRBV27|.|.
CASSFGTRSGYTF
TGTGCCAGCAGTTTCGGGACACGAAGTGGCTACACCTTC
>TRBJ1-2|TRBV6-5|.|.
CAYPGRINYGYTF
TGTGCCTACCCTGGGCGAATTAACTATGGCTACACCTTC
>TRBJ1-6|TRBV6-5|few|.
CATNSRGDNSPLHF
TGTGCCACTAACTCCAGAGGAGATAATTCACCCCTCCACTTT
>TRBJ1-2|TRBV7-3|.|TRBD1
CASSPGTGGNYGYTF
TGTGCCAGCAGCCCGGGGACAGGTGGTAACTATGGCTACACCTTC
>TRBJ1-6|TRBV4-1|.|.
CASSRANSPLHF
TGCGCCAGCAGCCGAGCGAATTCACCCCTCCACTTT
>TRBJ1-2|TRBV5-4|.|.
CASSFGRGYTF
TGTGCCAGCAGCTTCGGGAGGGGCTACACCTTC
>TRBJ1-5|TRBV6-5|.|.
CASILSGARLPQHF
TGTGCCAGCATCTTATCAGGGGCTCGGCTGCCCCAGCATTTT
>TRBJ1-4|TRBV6-6|.|TRBD1
CASSGRTGNGEKLFF
TGTGCCAGCAGTGGCCGGACAGGGAATGGTGAAAAACTGTTTTTT
>TRBJ1-4|TRBV10-1|.|TRBD1
CASSGNRGLPNREKLFF
TGCGCCAGCAGTGGCAACAGGGGTTTGCCTAATCGGGAAAAACTGTTTTTT
>TRBJ1-5|TRBV10-3|few|TRBD1
CAISEGTANNQPQHF
TGTGCCATCAGTGAGGGGACAGCCAACAATCAGCCCCAGCATTTT